This T cell receptor (beta chain) was sequenced during a study of blood T cell repertoires in COVID-19. Study background: Sites in the United States, Italy and Spain provided acute and convalescent COVID-19 samples.

In the original processing: Cell counts per sample came from amplifying reference gene primers. TCRdb's copy holds only in-frame clones and misses some; the assay was immunoSEQ multiplex PCR. The D gene and trimming were derived from the DNA, and the V and J assignments and clone size from that table. The table lists 200,000 to 250,000 clones, roughly 85% of them singletons. The clonotype was recovered from a woman between 18 and 29 years old with acute or convalescent COVID-19. Sequenced material: peripheral blood.

Written as DNA, the CDR3 is TGCGCCAGCAGGGAACAGGGGTCCACCGGGGAGCTGTTTTTT. Its translation is CASREQGSTGELFF. V is TRBV5-1 and J is TRBJ2-2; 7 nucleotides match TRBD1. CDR3 size: 14 residues. From germline, CDR1 is SGHRS and CDR2 YFSETQ. V was clipped by 5 bases and J by 4 bases; unmatched bases: 5.